This TCR beta chain was sequenced for a study of patients and donors after allogeneic stem cell transplantation. This clonotype was seen more than once but under ten times. TCRdb recomputed calls from the RT-PCR reads with MiXCR, one row per CDR3 protein. The sample has hundreds of thousands of distinct CDR3 sequences, 16% seen once. There are 16 residues in the CDR3. V dropped 6 bases and J dropped 0; count of bases not matched to a gene: 0. The chain uses TRBV12-3 or TRBV12-4 and TRBJ1-6; the match to TRBD1 covers 12 bases. The sequence was obtained from a human donor who was either an allogeneic HSCT recipient or a stem cell or donor lymphocyte infusion donor (not recorded which). It is not recorded whose cells these are; they may come from a transplant donor. Sequencing was carried out using blood, either unsorted or a sorted T cell fraction (not recorded which). DNA of the CDR3: TGTGCCAGCAGGGGACAGGGGGCCTCCTATAATTCACCCCTCCACTTT. It is translated as CASRGQGASYNSPLHF.